Following are 20 T cell receptor beta chains from one sample sequenced in a study of blood T cell repertoires in COVID-19. TCRdb's copy holds only in-frame clones and misses some; the assay was immunoSEQ multiplex PCR. The data show about 220,000 clones, roughly 80% seen once. The sample was peripheral blood. These receptors were obtained from a woman aged 60 to 75 with acute or convalescent COVID-19.

The chain employs TRBV4-2 and TRBJ2-5; D possibly corresponds to TRBD2 (6 bases). Germline values: CDR1 LGHNA, CDR2 YNFKEQ. This CDR3 has 16 amino acids. The V and J ends lost 1 base and 2 bases respectively, with 14 bases between them. The CDR3: CASSQGGFRGQETQYF. As DNA, the CDR3 is TGTGCCAGCAGCCAAGGGGGCTTTCGGGGGCAAGAGACCCAGTACTTC.

This clone turned up a few times. The chain employs TRBV14 and TRBJ1-2; D is possibly TRBD1 (5 bases). Trimming left V 3 bases short and J 8 bases short, with 10 bases between. The length of the CDR3 is 12 residues. CDR1 SGHDN and CDR2 FVKESK come from the germline V gene. Here the CDR3 reads CASSQGGKGYTF. The CDR3 DNA sequence: TGTGCCAGCAGCCAGGGGGGAAAAGGCTACACCTTC.

The chain combines TRBV6-4 with TRBJ1-1; D not resolved. CDR3 length: 15 amino acids. Germline V gives CDR1 MRHNA, CDR2 SNTAGT. V was pared by 6 bases and J by 1 base, with 15 bases between. The DNA for the CDR3 is TGTGCCAGCAGGGACCACGAGGTACAGAACACTGAAGCTTTCTTT. Translation gives CASRDHEVQNTEAFF.

J is TRBJ1-5 and V is TRBV5-8; 9 bases fit TRBD1. V lost 3 bases, J lost 5 bases, and 6 bases stayed unmatched. The CDR3 runs 15 residues. The V gene's germline CDR1 is SGHTS and CDR2 YDEGEE. CDR3 nucleotide sequence: TGTGCCAGCAGCTCATCGGACAGGGGCGATCAGCCCCAGCATTTT. Encoded protein: CASSSSDRGDQPQHF.

This chain connects TRBV6-1 to TRBJ1-2; 8 bases fit TRBD1. The CDR3 consists of 16 residues. The V segment lost 2 bases and the J segment 4 bases; nucleotides outside the gene matches: 9. The germline CDR1 and CDR2 sequences are MNHNS and SASEGT. For the CDR3, the DNA is TGTGCCAGCAGTGAACTCCAGGGGGCACAGGGCTATGGCTACACCTTC. As protein: CASSELQGAQGYGYTF.

V usage is TRBV9 and J usage is TRBJ1-6; 11 bases line up with TRBD1. V shed 0 bases and J 10 bases; nucleotides not matched to a gene: 6. The CDR3 runs 16 residues. Germline V gives CDR1 SGDLS, CDR2 YYNGEE. CDR3 coding DNA: TGTGCCAGCAGCGTAGAGGACAGGGGGCTGGGATCACCCCTCCACTTT. It encodes CASSVEDRGLGSPLHF.

The chain combines TRBV15 with TRBJ1-3, with D perhaps TRBD1 (6 bases). The CDR3 contains 16 residues. V was cut by 3 bases and J by 3 bases, with 15 bases left in between. CDR1 is LNHNV, CDR2 YYDKDF, per germline (reference sequence). CDR3 loop: CATSRDTGFSGNTIYF. The CDR3 nucleotides read TGTGCCACCAGCAGGGACACAGGGTTTAGTGGAAACACCATATATTTT.

This clone has a handful of counts. V usage is TRBV5-1 and J usage is TRBJ2-7; D not resolved. Germline V gives CDR1 SGHRS, CDR2 YFSETQ. The V end was cut by 4 bases, the J end by 0 bases, with 14 bases between. This CDR3 has 15 amino acids. DNA of the CDR3: TGCGCCAGCAGCCAAGTTAGTTTTGCCTCCTACGAGCAGTACTTC. Protein product: CASSQVSFASYEQYF. The entire variable domain, with the rest obtained from reference TRBV5-1 and TRBJ2-7, is as follows: KAGVTQTPRYLIKTRGQQVTLSCSPISGHRSVSWYQQTPGQGLQFLFEYFSETQRNKGNFPGRFSGRQFSNSRSEMNVSTLELGDSALYLCASSQVSFASYEQYFGPGTRLTVT.

The V call is TRBV18, the J call TRBJ2-3, with D tentatively TRBD1 (6 bases). Trimming shortened V by 2 bases and J by 0 bases, and 9 bases separated the two germline ends. Germline CDR1 KGHSH, CDR2 LQKENI. This CDR3 has 15 amino acids. This chain's CDR3 is CASSPRTASTDTQYF. CDR3 coding DNA: TGTGCCAGCTCACCAAGGACAGCTAGCACAGATACGCAGTATTTT.

The rearrangement links TRBV5-4 to TRBJ2-2; 8 bases are shared with TRBD2. CDR1 is SGHNT and CDR2 is YYREEE in the germline V gene (reference sequence). The CDR3 length is 15 residues. The V gene end was trimmed by 2 bases and the J gene end by 8 bases; junction bases not matched to a gene: 8. CDR3 DNA: TGTGCCAGCAGCTTTACCGGGACTAGGGATGGGGAGCTGTTTTTT. Its protein is CASSFTGTRDGELFF.

The chain links TRBV7-9 to TRBJ2-7; TRBD2 matches at 14 bases. V lost 5 bases to trimming and J lost 6 bases; unmatched junction nucleotides: 6. CDR3 size: 15 residues. The germline CDR1 and CDR2 sequences are SEHNR and FQNEAQ (reference sequence). The CDR3 here is CASSPRLAGGSEQYF. As DNA, the CDR3 is TGTGCCAGCAGCCCCAGACTAGCGGGGGGGAGCGAGCAGTACTTC. Full variable domain (outside the CDR3, taken from reference TRBV7-9 and TRBJ2-7): DTGVSQNPRHKITKRGQNVTFRCDPISEHNRLYWYRQTLGQGPEFLTYFQNEAQLEKSRLLSDRFSAERPKGSFSTLEIQRTEQGDSAMYLCASSPRLAGGSEQYFGPGTRLTVT.

The chain combines TRBV2 with TRBJ1-3; D is possibly TRBD1 (6 bases). CDR1 and CDR2 from the germline V gene are SNHLY and FYNNEI. V lost 7 bases, J lost 0 bases, and 10 bases lay in between. This CDR3 region has 14 residues. This CDR3 is CASTRTDSGNTIYF. The CDR3 region has the DNA TGTGCCAGCACCCGGACAGACTCTGGAAACACCATATATTTT.

In nucleotides, the CDR3 is TGTGCCAGCAGTGAAGCGCTTGGGGACAGGGCCTATGGCTACACCTTC. Amino acids: CASSEALGDRAYGYTF. The chain employs TRBV2 and TRBJ1-2, with 9 bases fitting TRBD1. The germline gives CDR1 SNHLY, CDR2 FYNNEI. Trimming at V came to 0 bases and at J to 4 bases, leaving 6 bases not matched to a gene. This CDR3 spans 16 amino acids. Full variable domain (rest looked up from reference TRBV2 and TRBJ1-2): EPEVTQTPSHQVTQMGQEVILRCVPISNHLYFYWYRQILGQKVEFLVSFYNNEISEKSEIFDDQFSVERPDGSNFTLKIRSTKLEDSAMYFCASSEALGDRAYGYTFGSGTRLTVV.

The chain links TRBV5-1 to TRBJ1-1; TRBD1 is a possible D gene (5 bases). CDR1 and CDR2 from the germline V gene are SGHRS and YFSETQ. The CDR3 contains 11 residues. V was pared by 8 bases and J by 6 bases, with 11 bases between. CDR3 sequence (DNA): TGCGCCAGTGTTGGGGCCGCTGAAGCTTTCTTT. It translates to CASVGAAEAFF.

The chain carries TRBV3-1 (or the pseudogene TRBV3-2) and TRBJ2-7, with TRBD2 identical over 7 bases. Germline assignment: CDR1 LGHDT and CDR2 YNNKEL (reference sequence). The CDR3 runs 17 residues. The ends lost 0 bases at V and 2 bases at J; junction bases unmatched: 10. This CDR3 is CASSQDKLGGPTYEQYF. CDR3 DNA: TGTGCCAGCAGCCAAGACAAGTTGGGAGGGCCTACCTACGAGCAGTACTTC.

CDR3: CASSLRRGGANEQFF. The DNA for the CDR3 is TGTGCCAGCAGCTTAAGGCGTGGGGGGGCGAATGAGCAGTTCTTC. The chain couples TRBV7-9 to TRBJ2-1, with D possibly being TRBD2 (7 bases). The V end was cut by 2 bases, the J end by 7 bases, with 15 bases between. The CDR3 loop spans 15 amino acids. Germline V lookup: CDR1 SEHNR, CDR2 FQNEAQ (reference sequence).

This rearrangement joins TRBV7-3 to TRBJ2-6; TRBD1 is a possible D gene (6 bases). The CDR3 extends over 17 amino acids. The V gene's germline CDR1 is SGHTA and CDR2 FQGTGA. V gave up 2 bases and J gave up 4 bases, with 15 bases separating them. CDR3 loop: CASSLSSGAGGANVLTF. CDR3 nucleotides: TGTGCCAGCAGCTTATCCTCAGGGGCCGGGGGGGCCAACGTCCTGACTTTC. Drawing the rest from reference TRBV7-3 and TRBJ2-6, the complete variable domain is GAGVSQTPSNKVTEKGKYVELRCDPISGHTALYWYRQSLGQGPEFLIYFQGTGAADDSGLPNDRFFAVRPEGSVSTLKIQRTERGDSAVYLCASSLSSGAGGANVLTFGAGSRLTVL.

This clone was picked up a small number of times. This chain joins TRBV11-2 and TRBJ2-6; D not certain. This CDR3 comprises 17 residues. CDR1 and CDR2 from the germline V gene are SGHAT and FQNNGV. V lost 1 base, J lost 0 bases, and 10 bases lay in between. CDR3 sequence: CASSLVGPYSGANVLTF. The DNA for the CDR3 is TGTGCCAGCAGCTTAGTTGGGCCTTACTCTGGGGCCAACGTCCTGACTTTC.

In its sample, this clone was seen a few times. This chain connects TRBV6-5 to TRBJ2-7, with D maybe TRBD1 (6 bases). V was shortened by 0 bases and J by 3 bases, with 9 bases between the two germline ends. The CDR3 length is 14 residues. CDR1 is MNHEY, CDR2 SVGAGI, per germline. This CDR3 is CASSYSTGFYEQYF. The DNA of the CDR3 is TGTGCCAGCAGTTACTCGACAGGATTCTACGAGCAGTACTTC.

This clone came up once. The chain links TRBV5-6 to TRBJ2-2; no clear D. Germline V CDR1 and CDR2: SGHDT, YYEEEE. The CDR3 runs 14 residues. The germline V and J ends were trimmed by 3 bases and 1 base, with 7 bases remaining between them. CDR3: CASSSNWNTGELFF. The CDR3 nucleotides are TGTGCCAGCAGCTCCAACTGGAACACCGGGGAGCTGTTTTTT.